The 28 T cell receptor beta chains below were found in one sample sequenced in a study of monozygotic twins with inflammatory bowel disease. Reprocessing the 5' RACE reads, TCRdb reports a single entry for every CDR3 protein and omits DNA. The sample has around 380,000 distinct CDR3 sequences; the top ten hold 2% to 3%. Sequencing used blood. The receptors here all came from a human donor with ulcerative colitis or Crohn's disease, or a healthy co-twin of an affected twin (not recorded which).

The gene calls are TRBV29-1 and TRBJ2-7; TCRdb lists TRBD2, though no DNA is available to test this call. Germline CDR1 reads SQVTM; CDR2 reads ANQGSEA. The CDR3 consists of 13 residues. CDR3 amino acids: CSASGRGWYEQYF.

The chain has TRBV11-3 and TRBJ2-7. From germline, CDR1 is SGHNT and CDR2 YENEEA. The CDR3 has 12 residues. The CDR3: CASSLSHGEQYF. Full variable domain (rest looked up from reference TRBV11-3 and TRBJ2-7): EAGVVQSPRYKIIEKKQPVAFWCNPISGHNTLYWYLQNLGQGPELLIRYENEEAVDDSQLPKDRFSAERLKGVDSTLKIQPAELGDSAVYLCASSLSHGEQYFGPGTRLTVT.

The V gene is TRBV5-1, the J gene TRBJ1-3. The germline V gene has CDR1 SGHRS and CDR2 YFSETQ. The CDR3 totals 13 residues. The CDR3: CASSLTTGNTIYF.

This chain joins TRBV15 and TRBJ1-2; TCRdb's assignment of TRBD1 cannot be checked, as there is no DNA. Germline CDR1 reads LNHNV; CDR2 reads YYDKDF (reference sequence). CDR3 length: 16 residues. CDR3 residues: CATSSEGRTINYGYTF.

The gene calls are TRBV7-2 and TRBJ2-6. CDR3 size: 15 residues. In germline, CDR1 is SGHTA, CDR2 FQGNSA. Here the CDR3 reads CASSQGRSGANVLTF.

V gene TRBV10-3 combines with J gene TRBJ2-1; TCRdb's D gene call, TRBD2, goes unchecked for lack of DNA. The V gene's germline CDR1 is ENHRY and CDR2 SYGVKD. There are 17 residues in the CDR3. CDR3 amino acids: CAISGKRAGSSYNEQFF.

The rearrangement links TRBV7-9 to TRBJ2-7; TCRdb's assignment of TRBD2 cannot be checked, as there is no DNA. This CDR3 spans 16 amino acids. CDR1 is SEHNR and CDR2 is FQNEAQ in the germline V gene (reference sequence). CDR3 sequence reads: CASSSPGLAGQYEQYF. Full variable domain (remainder filled in from reference TRBV7-9 and TRBJ2-7): DTGVSQNPRHKITKRGQNVTFRCDPISEHNRLYWYRQTLGQGPEFLTYFQNEAQLEKSRLLSDRFSAERPKGSFSTLEIQRTEQGDSAMYLCASSSPGLAGQYEQYFGPGTRLTVT.

This rearrangement joins TRBV19 to TRBJ1-2; there is no DNA to check the TCRdb D call of TRBD1. CDR3 length: 12 residues. The germline V gene has CDR1 LNHDA and CDR2 SQIVND (reference sequence). CDR3: CARTGGAGGYTF. The full variable domain, its missing parts supplied by reference TRBV19 and TRBJ1-2, is DGGITQSPKYLFRKEGQNVTLSCEQNLNHDAMYWYRQDPGQGLRLIYYSQIVNDFQKGDIAEGYSVSREKKESFPLTVTSAQKNPTAFYLCARTGGAGGYTFGSGTRLTVV.

The chain combines TRBV12-3 or TRBV12-4 with TRBJ2-1; TCRdb selects TRBD2, and the lack of DNA leaves this call unchecked. The CDR3 consists of 15 residues. CDR3 sequence: CASSPRLAALNEQFF.

This rearrangement joins TRBV4-3 to TRBJ2-7; the D call from TCRdb, TRBD2, cannot be confirmed without DNA. Per the germline V gene, CDR1 is LGHNA and CDR2 is YSLEER. This CDR3 comprises 14 residues. The CDR3 sequence: CASSQKAGEDEQYF.

This chain joins TRBV29-1 and TRBJ2-7; absent DNA, TCRdb's TRBD1 call cannot be checked. In germline, CDR1 is SQVTM, CDR2 ANQGSEA. The CDR3 runs to 14 residues. The CDR3 sequence: CSVSTGSVGYEQYF.

The chain carries TRBV2 and TRBJ1-6; the D call from TCRdb, TRBD1, cannot be confirmed without DNA. There are 13 residues in the CDR3. Germline V gene sequence: CDR1 SNHLY, CDR2 FYNNEI. The chain's CDR3 is CATRQGENSPLHF.

This sequence joins TRBV6-2 or TRBV6-3 and TRBJ1-5; with no DNA, the TCRdb D assignment of TRBD1 cannot be verified. The CDR3 sequence is 13 residues long. Germline-derived CDR1 and CDR2 are MNHEY and SVGEGT. This CDR3 reads CASGGGANQPQHF.

The chain combines TRBV5-4 with TRBJ2-1; the TCRdb call, TRBD2, lacks DNA for checking. The CDR3 is 16 amino acids. Germline V gene lookup returns CDR1 SGHNT and CDR2 YYREEE (reference sequence). CDR3 residues: CASSPMGLAERNEQFF.

The CDR3 sequence: CASSFFMTGETQYF. This chain uses TRBV5-1 with TRBJ2-5; TCRdb's D gene call, TRBD1, goes unchecked for lack of DNA. CDR1 is SGHRS, CDR2 YFSETQ, per germline. This CDR3 region has 14 residues.

V usage is TRBV15 and J usage is TRBJ2-3; TCRdb outputs TRBD1, but without DNA this stays unchecked. This CDR3 is 15 amino acids long. The germline CDR1 and CDR2 sequences are LNHNV and YYDKDF (reference sequence). Here the CDR3 reads CATSRLGQLKDTQYF.

The chain couples TRBV5-5 to TRBJ1-5; lacking DNA, the TRBD1 call made by TCRdb goes unchecked. There are 17 residues in the CDR3. Germline V gene lookup returns CDR1 SGHKS and CDR2 YYEKEE (reference sequence). CDR3: CASSPQQGTNSNQPQHF.

The chain has TRBV9 and TRBJ2-3; the TCRdb D gene call, TRBD2, has no DNA to confirm it. Germline CDR1 SGDLS, CDR2 YYNGEE. The CDR3 loop spans 16 amino acids. The CDR3 here is CASSAMGATTGDTQYF.

The genes are TRBV3-1 and TRBJ2-3; TCRdb's D call of TRBD1 is untestable without DNA. Germline-derived CDR1 and CDR2 are LGHDT and YNNKEL (reference sequence). The CDR3 totals 19 residues. The CDR3 is CASSQAQEPLRRFTDTQYF.

This chain joins TRBV5-1 and TRBJ2-2; lacking DNA, the TRBD1 call made by TCRdb goes unchecked. The CDR3 length is 15 residues. Looked up from germline, CDR1 is SGHRS and CDR2 is YFSETQ. The CDR3 is CASSSGQGATGELFF.

This chain links TRBV20-1 with TRBJ2-7; TCRdb reports TRBD2, a call that lacks DNA to check it against. The CDR3 has 13 amino acids. Looked up from germline, CDR1 is DFQATT and CDR2 is SNEGSKA (reference sequence). The CDR3 is CSALSGSGYEQYF.

The chain uses TRBV13 and TRBJ1-1. This CDR3 comprises 14 residues. Germline lookup yields CDR1 PRHDT and CDR2 FYEKMQ (reference sequence). CDR3 region: CASSLWRANTEAFF. The full variable domain, rest sourced from reference TRBV13 and TRBJ1-1, is AAGVIQSPRHLIKEKRETATLKCYPIPRHDTVYWYQQGPGQDPQFLISFYEKMQSDKGSIPDRFSAQQFSDYHSELNMSSLELGDSALYFCASSLWRANTEAFFGQGTRLTVV.

V is TRBV2 and J is TRBJ1-1; absent DNA, TCRdb's TRBD1 call cannot be checked. Germline values: CDR1 SNHLY, CDR2 FYNNEI. The CDR3 is 12 residues long. CDR3 region: CASRGQNTEAFF.

The CDR3 region is CASSLKFVGLAGVDEQFF. V gene TRBV28 combines with J gene TRBJ2-1; TCRdb's assignment of TRBD2 cannot be checked, as there is no DNA. The CDR3 spans 18 residues. CDR1 is MDHEN and CDR2 is SYDVKM in the germline V gene.

The chain combines TRBV4-1 with TRBJ2-1; TCRdb selects TRBD2, and the lack of DNA leaves this call unchecked. This CDR3 region has 12 residues. Germline lookup yields CDR1 MGHRA and CDR2 YSYEKL. The CDR3 loop is CASSQGGYEQFF.

The J gene is TRBJ2-3, the V gene TRBV27; TCRdb proposes TRBD2, but this gene call is untestable without DNA. Per the germline V gene, CDR1 is MNHEY and CDR2 is SMNVEV (reference sequence). This CDR3 has 13 residues. CDR3 sequence reads: CASRPLSAVTQYF.

The chain is built from TRBV6-4 and TRBJ2-2; with no DNA, the TCRdb D assignment of TRBD1 cannot be verified. Germline V gives CDR1 MRHNA, CDR2 SNTAGT. The CDR3 spans 18 residues. The CDR3 sequence: CASSDCLAPGHTTGELFF.

The chain combines TRBV19 with TRBJ1-1. This CDR3 region has 15 residues. Germline V gene data show CDR1 as LNHDA and CDR2 as SQIVND (reference sequence). CDR3 residues: CASSINLAVNTEAFF.